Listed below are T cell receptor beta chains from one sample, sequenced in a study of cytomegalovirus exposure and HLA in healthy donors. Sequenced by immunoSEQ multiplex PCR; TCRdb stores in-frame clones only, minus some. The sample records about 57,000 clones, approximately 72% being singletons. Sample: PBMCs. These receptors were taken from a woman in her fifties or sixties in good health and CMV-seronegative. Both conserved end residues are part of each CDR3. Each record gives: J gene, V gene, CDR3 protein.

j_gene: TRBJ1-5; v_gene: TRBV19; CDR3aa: CASTILVNSNQPQHF
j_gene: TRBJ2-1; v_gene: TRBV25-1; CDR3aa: CASWGGTGQQFF
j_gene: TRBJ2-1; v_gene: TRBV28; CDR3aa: CASRLAGPVGQNEQFF
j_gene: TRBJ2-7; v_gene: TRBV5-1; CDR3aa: CASSLDQGARYEQYF
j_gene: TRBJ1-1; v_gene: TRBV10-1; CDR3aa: CASMGQGTEAFF
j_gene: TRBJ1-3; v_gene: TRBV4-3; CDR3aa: CASSQDGISGNTIYF
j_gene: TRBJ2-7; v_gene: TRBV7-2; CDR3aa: CASSSTAGKQYF
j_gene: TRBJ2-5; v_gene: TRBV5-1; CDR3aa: CASSLVVAGEGETQYF
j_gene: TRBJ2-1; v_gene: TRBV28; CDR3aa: CASTEMRAGGYNEQFF
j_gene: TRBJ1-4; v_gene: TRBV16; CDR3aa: CASSPDSEKLFF
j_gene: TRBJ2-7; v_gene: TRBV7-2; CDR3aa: CASSPIHSSGVEQYF
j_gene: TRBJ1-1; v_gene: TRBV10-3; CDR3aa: CAISESRQGMSAEAFF
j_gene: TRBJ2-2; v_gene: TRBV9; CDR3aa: CASSVGQDTGELFF
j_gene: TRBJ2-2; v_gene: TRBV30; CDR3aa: CAWNRAGGGFAGELFF
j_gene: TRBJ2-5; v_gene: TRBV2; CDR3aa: CASRANRGETQYF
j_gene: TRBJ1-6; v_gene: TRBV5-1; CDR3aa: CASSSQGSPLHF
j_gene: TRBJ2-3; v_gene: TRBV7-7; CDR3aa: CASSLGPGSTDTQYF
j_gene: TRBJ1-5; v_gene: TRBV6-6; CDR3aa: CASSQGANQPQHF
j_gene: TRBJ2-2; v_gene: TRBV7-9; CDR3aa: CASSFRGVTGELFF
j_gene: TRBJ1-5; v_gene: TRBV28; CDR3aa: CASTGKLNQPQHF
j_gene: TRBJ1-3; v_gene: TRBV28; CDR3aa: CASSQGSTSGNTIYF
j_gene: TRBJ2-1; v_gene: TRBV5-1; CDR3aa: CASSLGPLAGDNEQFF
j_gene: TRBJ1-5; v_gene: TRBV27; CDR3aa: CASSFSGFSSGARWPQHF
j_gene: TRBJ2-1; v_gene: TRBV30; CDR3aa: CAWSGPGQGQKNEQFF
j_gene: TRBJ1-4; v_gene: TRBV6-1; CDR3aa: CASSVRGGFEKLFF
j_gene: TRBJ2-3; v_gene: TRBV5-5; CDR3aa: CASSLSGAFTDTQYF
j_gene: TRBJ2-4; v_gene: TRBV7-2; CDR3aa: CASSRLRGGATGIQYF
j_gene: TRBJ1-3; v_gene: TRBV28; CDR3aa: CASSQGYSGNTIYF
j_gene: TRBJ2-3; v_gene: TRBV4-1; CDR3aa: CASSQEGQGRTDTQYF
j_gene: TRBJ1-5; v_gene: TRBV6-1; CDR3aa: CASSPTGGRASQHF
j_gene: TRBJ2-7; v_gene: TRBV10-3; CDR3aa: CAIRLSRDSYEQYF
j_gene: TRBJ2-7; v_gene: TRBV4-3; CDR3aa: CASSQQAGGPHEQYF
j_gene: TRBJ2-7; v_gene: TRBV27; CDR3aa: CASSFGTGSYEQYF
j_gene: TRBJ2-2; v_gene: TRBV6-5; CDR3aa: CASSLKTQGRTGELFF
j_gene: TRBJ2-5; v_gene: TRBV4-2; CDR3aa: CASSQDWGRQETQYF
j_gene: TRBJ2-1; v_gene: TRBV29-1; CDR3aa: CSVEDGGAEIVVEQFF
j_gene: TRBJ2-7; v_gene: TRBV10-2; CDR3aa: CASSGPSGGGKEQYF
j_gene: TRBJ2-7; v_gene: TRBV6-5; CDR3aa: CASSYLLGTYEQYF
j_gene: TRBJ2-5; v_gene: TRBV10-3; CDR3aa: CAISAPGQSQETQYF
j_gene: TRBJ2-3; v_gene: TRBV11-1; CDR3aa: CASSFRGADTQYF
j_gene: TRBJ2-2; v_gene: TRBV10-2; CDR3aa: CASSPGLNTGELFF
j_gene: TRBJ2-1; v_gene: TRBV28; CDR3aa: CASRGSGDASYNEQFF
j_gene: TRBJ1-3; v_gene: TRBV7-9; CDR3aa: CASSSPGQSPSGNTIYF
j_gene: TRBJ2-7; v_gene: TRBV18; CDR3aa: CASSPPRSWEQYF
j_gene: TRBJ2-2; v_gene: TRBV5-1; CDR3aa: CASSPDTETGELFF
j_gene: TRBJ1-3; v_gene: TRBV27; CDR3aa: CASRSGTEFGTIYF
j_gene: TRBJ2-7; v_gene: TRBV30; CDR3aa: CAWSGGAYEQYF
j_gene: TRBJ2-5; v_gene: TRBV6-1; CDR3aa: CASSEYSGGQETQYF
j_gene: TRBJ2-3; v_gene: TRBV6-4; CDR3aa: CASSDSSGGPTDTQYF
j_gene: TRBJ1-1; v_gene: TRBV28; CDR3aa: CASRAGDQAFF
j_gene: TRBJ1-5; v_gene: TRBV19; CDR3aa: CASSMNPGNQPQHF
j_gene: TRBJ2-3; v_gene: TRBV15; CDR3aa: CATSSPPTAGWVDTQYF